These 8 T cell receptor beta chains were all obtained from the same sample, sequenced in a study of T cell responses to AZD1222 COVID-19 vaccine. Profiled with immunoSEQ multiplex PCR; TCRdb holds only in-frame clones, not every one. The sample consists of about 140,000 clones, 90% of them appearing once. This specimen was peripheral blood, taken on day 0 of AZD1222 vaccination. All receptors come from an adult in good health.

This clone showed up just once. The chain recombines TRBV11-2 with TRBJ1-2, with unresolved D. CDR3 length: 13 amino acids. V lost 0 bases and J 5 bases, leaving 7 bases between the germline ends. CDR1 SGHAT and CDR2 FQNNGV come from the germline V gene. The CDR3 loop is CASSLDAGYGYTF. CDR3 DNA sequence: TGTGCCAGCAGCTTAGATGCAGGATATGGCTACACCTTC.

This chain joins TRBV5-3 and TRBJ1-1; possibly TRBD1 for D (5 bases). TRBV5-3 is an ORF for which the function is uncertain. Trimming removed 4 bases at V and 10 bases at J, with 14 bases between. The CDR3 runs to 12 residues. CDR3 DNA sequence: TGTGCCAGAAGCGGGAAGGGGTTGGGAGCTTTCTTT. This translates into CARSGKGLGAFF.

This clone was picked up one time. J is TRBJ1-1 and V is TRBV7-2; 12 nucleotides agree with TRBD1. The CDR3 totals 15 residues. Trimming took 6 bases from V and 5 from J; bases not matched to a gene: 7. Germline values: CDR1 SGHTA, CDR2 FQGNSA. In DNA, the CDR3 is TGTGCCAGCAGGGACCGGGACAGGGGGCGGACTGAAGCTTTCTTT. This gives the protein CASRDRDRGRTEAFF.

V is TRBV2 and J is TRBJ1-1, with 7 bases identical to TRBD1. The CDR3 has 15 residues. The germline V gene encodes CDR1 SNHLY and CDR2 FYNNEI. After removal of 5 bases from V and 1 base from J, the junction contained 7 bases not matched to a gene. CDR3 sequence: CASSPQGRGNTEAFF. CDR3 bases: TGTGCCAGCAGTCCACAGGGGAGGGGGAACACTGAAGCTTTCTTT.

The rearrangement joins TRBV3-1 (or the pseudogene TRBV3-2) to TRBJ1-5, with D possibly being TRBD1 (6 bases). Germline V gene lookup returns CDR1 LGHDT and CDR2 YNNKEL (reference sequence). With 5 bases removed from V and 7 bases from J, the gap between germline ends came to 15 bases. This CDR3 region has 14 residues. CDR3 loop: CASSGEGGQQPQHF. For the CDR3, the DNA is TGTGCCAGCAGCGGCGAAGGGGGTCAACAGCCCCAGCATTTT.

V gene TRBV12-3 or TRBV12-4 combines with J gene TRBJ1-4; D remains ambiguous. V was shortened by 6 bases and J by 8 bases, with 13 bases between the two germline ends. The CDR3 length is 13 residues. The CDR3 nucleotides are TGTGCCAGCAGAAGTTCCGGTGGAGAAAAACTGTTTTTT. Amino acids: CASRSSGGEKLFF.

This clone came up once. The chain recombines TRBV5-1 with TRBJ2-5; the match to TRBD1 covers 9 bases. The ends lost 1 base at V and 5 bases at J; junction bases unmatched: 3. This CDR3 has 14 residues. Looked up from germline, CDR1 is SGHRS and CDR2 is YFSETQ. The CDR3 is CASSLTGGEETQYF. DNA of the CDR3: TGCGCCAGCAGCTTGACAGGGGGCGAGGAGACCCAGTACTTC.

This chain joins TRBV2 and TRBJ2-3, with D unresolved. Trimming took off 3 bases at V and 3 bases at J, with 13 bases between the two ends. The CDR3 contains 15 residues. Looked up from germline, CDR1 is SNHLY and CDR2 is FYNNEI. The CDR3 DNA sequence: TGTGCCAGCAGTGACTTCCCTCTGGGGACAGATACGCAGTATTTT. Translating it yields CASSDFPLGTDTQYF.